This TCR beta chain was sequenced for a study of T-cell reconstitution after alpha-beta-depleted transplantation in children. Study-wide findings and caveats: Most T-cell counts and diversity one year after the transplant came from T cells that were newly produced. Several hundred expanded graft clones reportedly were the source of alpha-beta T cells about two months after transplant. Some patients showed high day-60 TCRbeta diversity, which derived from surviving recipient T cells and thymic progenitors.

The TCRbeta library was prepared with unique molecular identifiers. TCRdb itself ran the PCR reads through MiXCR, one entry per CDR3 protein. The top ten clones hold roughly two fifths of a sample with around 50,000 distinct CDR3 sequences, 40% to 65% of them seen once. V lost 2 bases to trimming and J lost 6 bases; unmatched junction nucleotides: 11. The CDR3 sequence is 16 residues long. Germline CDR1 reads DFQATT; CDR2 reads SNEGSKA (reference sequence). As for this clonotype: Its antigen remains unidentified.

This clonotype was sampled from a boy in the first two years of life with SCID, due to receive a stem cell transplant. Sample: peripheral blood, taken before TCRalphabeta/CD19-depleted stem cell transplant. This chain uses TRBV20-1 with TRBJ1-5; 9 bases match TRBD1. In DNA form, the CDR3 reads TGCAGTGCTAGATCCGACCGGGACAGGGAGCCTCAGCCCCAGCATTTT. This sequence encodes CSARSDRDREPQPQHF.